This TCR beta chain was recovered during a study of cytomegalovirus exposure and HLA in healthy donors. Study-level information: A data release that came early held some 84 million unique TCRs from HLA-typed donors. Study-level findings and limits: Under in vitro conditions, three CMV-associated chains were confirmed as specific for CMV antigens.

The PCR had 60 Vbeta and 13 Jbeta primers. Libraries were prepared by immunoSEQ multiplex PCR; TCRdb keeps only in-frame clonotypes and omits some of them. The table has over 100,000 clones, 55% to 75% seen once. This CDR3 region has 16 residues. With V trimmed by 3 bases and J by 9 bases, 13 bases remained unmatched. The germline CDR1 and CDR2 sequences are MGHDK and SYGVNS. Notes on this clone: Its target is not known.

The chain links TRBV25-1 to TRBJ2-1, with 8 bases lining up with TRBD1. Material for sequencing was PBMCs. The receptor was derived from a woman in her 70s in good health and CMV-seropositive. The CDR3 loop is CASSDTGRGRLGEQFF. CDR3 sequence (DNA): TGTGCCAGCAGTGACACCGGCAGGGGGCGCTTAGGTGAGCAGTTCTTC.